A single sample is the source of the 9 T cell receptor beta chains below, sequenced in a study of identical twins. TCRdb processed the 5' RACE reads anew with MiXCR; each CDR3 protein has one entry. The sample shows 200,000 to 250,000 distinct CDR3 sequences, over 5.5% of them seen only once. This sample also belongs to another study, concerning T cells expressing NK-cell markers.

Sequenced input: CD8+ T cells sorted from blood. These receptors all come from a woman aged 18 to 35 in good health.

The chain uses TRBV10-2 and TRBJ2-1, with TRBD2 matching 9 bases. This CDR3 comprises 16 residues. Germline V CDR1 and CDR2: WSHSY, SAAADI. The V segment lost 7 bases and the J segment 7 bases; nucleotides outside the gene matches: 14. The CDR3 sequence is CASKQNSGRSNNEQFF. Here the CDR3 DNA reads TGCGCCAGCAAACAAAACAGCGGGAGGAGTAATAATGAGCAGTTCTTC.

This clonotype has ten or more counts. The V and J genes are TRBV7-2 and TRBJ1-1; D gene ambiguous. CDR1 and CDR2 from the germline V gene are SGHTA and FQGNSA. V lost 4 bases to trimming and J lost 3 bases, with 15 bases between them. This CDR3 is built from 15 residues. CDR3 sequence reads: CASSSRPGIHTEAFF. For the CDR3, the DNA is TGTGCCAGCAGCTCCCGACCCGGAATTCACACTGAAGCTTTCTTT.

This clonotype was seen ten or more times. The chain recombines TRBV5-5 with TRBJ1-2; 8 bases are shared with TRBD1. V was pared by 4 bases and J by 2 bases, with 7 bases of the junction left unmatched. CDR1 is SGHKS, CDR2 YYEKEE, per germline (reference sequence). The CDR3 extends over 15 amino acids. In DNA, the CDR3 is TGTGCCAGCAGCCACCGGACAGGGAGAAACTATGGCTACACCTTC. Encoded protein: CASSHRTGRNYGYTF.

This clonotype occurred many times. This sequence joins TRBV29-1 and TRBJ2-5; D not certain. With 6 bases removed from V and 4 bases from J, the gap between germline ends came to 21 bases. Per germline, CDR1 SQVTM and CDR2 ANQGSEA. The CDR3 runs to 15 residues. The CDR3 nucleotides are TGCAGCGTGATACCGACCCAGCGCAAAGGAGAGACCCAGTACTTC. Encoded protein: CSVIPTQRKGETQYF.

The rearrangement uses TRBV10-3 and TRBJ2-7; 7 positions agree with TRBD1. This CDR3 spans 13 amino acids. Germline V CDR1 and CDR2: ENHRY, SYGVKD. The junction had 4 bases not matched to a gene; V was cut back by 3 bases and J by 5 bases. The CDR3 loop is CAISEGQAHEQYF. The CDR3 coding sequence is TGTGCCATCAGTGAAGGACAGGCCCACGAGCAGTACTTC.

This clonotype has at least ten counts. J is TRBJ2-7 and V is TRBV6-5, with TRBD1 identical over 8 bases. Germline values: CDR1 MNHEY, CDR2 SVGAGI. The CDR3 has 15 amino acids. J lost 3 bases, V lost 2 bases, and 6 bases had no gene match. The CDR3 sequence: CASSYTYRGNYEQYF. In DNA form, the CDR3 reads TGTGCCAGCAGTTACACTTACAGGGGGAACTACGAGCAGTACTTC.

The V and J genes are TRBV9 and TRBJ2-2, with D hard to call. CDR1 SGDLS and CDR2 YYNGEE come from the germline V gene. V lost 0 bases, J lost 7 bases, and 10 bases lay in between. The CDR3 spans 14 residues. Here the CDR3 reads CASSVGTTGGELFF. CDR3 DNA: TGTGCCAGCAGCGTAGGTACTACCGGCGGGGAGCTGTTTTTT.

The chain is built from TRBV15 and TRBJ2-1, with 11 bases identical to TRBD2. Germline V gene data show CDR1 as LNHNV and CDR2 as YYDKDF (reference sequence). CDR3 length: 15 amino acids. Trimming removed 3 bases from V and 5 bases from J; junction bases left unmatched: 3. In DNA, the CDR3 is TGTGCCACCAGCAGCCTACTAGCGGGGGACAATGAGCAGTTCTTC. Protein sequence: CATSSLLAGDNEQFF.

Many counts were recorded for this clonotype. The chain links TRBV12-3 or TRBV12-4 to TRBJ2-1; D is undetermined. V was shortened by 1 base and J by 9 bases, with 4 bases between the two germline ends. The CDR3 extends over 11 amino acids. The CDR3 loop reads CASSLDFEQFF. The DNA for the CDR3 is TGTGCCAGCAGTTTAGATTTTGAGCAGTTCTTC.